Reported below is one T cell receptor beta chain. Its antigen is as yet unknown. The data belong to a study of PD-1 blockade in classical Hodgkin lymphoma. Study context: Once every 2 weeks, patients received intravenous nivolumab at 3 mg/kg.

Study results and caveats: Newly diagnosed patients had baseline TCR diversity that was reportedly lower than that of healthy donors. By C4D1, diversity of CD4+ TCRs had risen significantly, whereas that of CD8+ TCRs had not.

CDR1 and CDR2 (germline): MDHEN, SYDVKM. This CDR3 region has 15 residues. Trimming took 2 bases from V and 4 from J, leaving 14 bases between them. Assay used: immunoSEQ multiplex PCR; TCRdb lists only in-frame clones, some missing. Here the sample spans more than 75,000 clones, 90% to 95% being singletons. Time point noted: cycle 4 day 1 (C4D1), after more than five weeks of nivolumab. Brentuximab vedotin exposure varied, and every patient relapsed after autologous stem cell transplantation. Best response was recorded as complete response, partial response or progressive disease. This receptor was obtained from a human donor with classical Hodgkin lymphoma. Sequences were derived from peripheral blood mononuclear cells (PBMCs), sampled before the fourth cycle of nivolumab. This chain joins TRBV28 and TRBJ1-2; a possible D gene is TRBD1 (6 bases). In DNA, the CDR3 is TGTGCCAGCAGTTTAGGGGGCCGGGAGAGCTATGGCTACACCTTC. It translates to CASSLGGRESYGYTF.